The clone carrying this TCR beta chain occurred many times. RNA served as the template for amplifying TCR beta CDR3 regions. First-round RT-PCR employed HTBI primers, with a second-round multiplex PCR after it. MiXCR, applied by TCRdb to the multiplex PCR reads, yields one record per CDR3 protein. This sample carries a few hundred thousand distinct CDR3 sequences, approximately 15% of them seen once, and the ten largest clones take about 7%. The data originate from a study of Graves' ophthalmopathy and Graves' hyperthyroidism. The specimen sequenced was peripheral blood. The TCR originated in a woman aged 18-35 years with stable Graves' hyperthyroidism.

The CDR3 sequence: CASSLTGRVDGSGTEAFF. CDR3 DNA sequence: TGTGCCAGCAGCTTAACGGGGAGGGTAGATGGTTCGGGCACTGAAGCTTTCTTT. The rearrangement uses TRBV7-3 and TRBJ1-1; D is unclear. In germline, CDR1 is SGHTA, CDR2 FQGTGA. V lost 0 bases and J lost 4, with 21 bases in between. The CDR3 totals 18 residues.